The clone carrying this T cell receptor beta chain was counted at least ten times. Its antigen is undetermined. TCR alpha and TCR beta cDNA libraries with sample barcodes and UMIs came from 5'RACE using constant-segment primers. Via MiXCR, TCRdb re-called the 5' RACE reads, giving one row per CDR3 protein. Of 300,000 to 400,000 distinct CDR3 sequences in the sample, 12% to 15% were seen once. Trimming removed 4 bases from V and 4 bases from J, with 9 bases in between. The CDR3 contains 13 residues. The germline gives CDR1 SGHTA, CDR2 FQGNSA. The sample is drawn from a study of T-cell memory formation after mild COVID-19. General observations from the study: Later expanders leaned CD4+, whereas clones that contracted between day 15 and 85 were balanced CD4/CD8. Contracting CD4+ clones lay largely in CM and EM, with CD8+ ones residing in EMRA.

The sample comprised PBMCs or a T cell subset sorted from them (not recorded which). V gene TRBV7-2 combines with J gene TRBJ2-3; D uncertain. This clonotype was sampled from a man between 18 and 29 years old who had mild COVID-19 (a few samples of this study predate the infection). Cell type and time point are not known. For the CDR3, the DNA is TGTGCCAGCAGCTCTCGGAGCGCAGATACGCAGTATTTT. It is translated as CASSSRSADTQYF.